The next 26 T cell receptor beta chains were all read from a single sample in a study of T-cell memory formation after mild COVID-19. TCRdb analysed the 5' RACE reads with MiXCR anew, one entry per CDR3 protein. The sample lists some 100,000 distinct CDR3 sequences; approximately 10% were seen once. The sequencing sample was made of PBMCs or a T cell subset sorted from them (not recorded which). These receptors were collected from a man younger than 35 who had mild COVID-19 (a few samples of this study predate the infection). Cell type and time point are not known.

V and J are TRBV6-1 and TRBJ2-1; 15 bases fit TRBD2. This CDR3 is 19 amino acids long. The V segment lost 2 bases and the J segment 0 bases; nucleotides outside the gene matches: 5. Germline CDR1 and CDR2: MNHNS and SASEGT. For the CDR3, the DNA is TGTGCCAGCAGTGAACTCGGACTAGCGGGGGGGTCCTCCTACAATGAGCAGTTCTTC. Translation gives CASSELGLAGGSSYNEQFF.

The chain combines TRBV28 with TRBJ1-5; tentative D call: TRBD1 (6 bases). The CDR3 has 13 amino acids. Looked up from germline, CDR1 is MDHEN and CDR2 is SYDVKM. V lost 6 bases and J 0 bases, leaving 6 bases between the germline ends. The CDR3 region has the DNA TGTGCCAGCAGACAGGGTAGCAATCAGCCCCAGCATTTT. This codes for CASRQGSNQPQHF.

This chain links TRBV7-9 with TRBJ2-2; tentatively, D is TRBD1 (6 bases). This CDR3 is 16 amino acids long. V shed 5 bases and J shed 4 bases, with 17 bases lying between them. The germline CDR1 and CDR2 sequences are SEHNR and FQNEAQ (reference sequence). CDR3 amino acids: CASSQTTGRSTGELFF. For the CDR3, the DNA is TGTGCCAGCAGCCAGACGACAGGACGGAGCACCGGGGAGCTGTTTTTT. The complete variable domain, with remaining parts taken from reference TRBV7-9 and TRBJ2-2, reads DTGVSQNPRHKITKRGQNVTFRCDPISEHNRLYWYRQTLGQGPEFLTYFQNEAQLEKSRLLSDRFSAERPKGSFSTLEIQRTEQGDSAMYLCASSQTTGRSTGELFFGEGSRLTVL.

This clonotype was counted only a few times. The chain has TRBV29-1 and TRBJ1-2; D unresolved. The V gene's germline CDR1 is SQVTM and CDR2 ANQGSEA. There are 15 residues in the CDR3. Trimming cost V 2 bases and J 1 base, with 14 bases left between them. CDR3 DNA: TGCAGCGTTGAATCGTTAGTTGGTGTTAACTATGGCTACACCTTC. Translation gives CSVESLVGVNYGYTF.

This clonotype was observed many times. The J gene is TRBJ2-4, the V gene TRBV29-1; the D gene is possibly TRBD1 (7 bases). The length of the CDR3 is 14 residues. CDR1 and CDR2 from the germline V gene are SQVTM and ANQGSEA. The V gene lost 6 bases and the J gene lost 1 base, with 13 bases spanning the gap. For the CDR3, the DNA is TGCAGCGTCAGGGGGGCCCACGCCAAAAACATTCAGTACTTC. Protein: CSVRGAHAKNIQYF. The full variable domain, rest sourced from reference TRBV29-1 and TRBJ2-4, is SAVISQKPSRDICQRGTSLTIQCQVDSQVTMMFWYRQQPGQSLTLIATANQGSEATYESGFVIDKFPISRPNLTFSTLTVSNMSPEDSSIYLCSVRGAHAKNIQYFGAGTRLSVL.

The V call is TRBV21-1, the J call TRBJ2-4. TRBV21-1 is a known pseudogene. CDR3 length: 16 amino acids. CDR3 sequence (DNA): TGTGCCAGCAGCCTTCAAGGGTCGTTAGCCAAAAACATTCAGTACTTC. Encoded protein: CASSLQGSLAKNIQYF.

The chain employs TRBV2 and TRBJ1-1; no reliable D call. The CDR3 is 12 residues long. Germline V gives CDR1 SNHLY, CDR2 FYNNEI. The V end was cut by 6 bases, the J end by 7 bases, with 12 bases between. The CDR3 sequence is CASSDEGLEAFF. The CDR3, as DNA: TGTGCCAGCAGCGATGAGGGCCTTGAAGCTTTCTTT.

This clonotype was detected ten times or more. V gene TRBV5-6 combines with J gene TRBJ2-3, with no clear D. V lost 0 bases and J lost 3, with 2 bases in between. The CDR3 runs to 12 residues. Looked up from germline, CDR1 is SGHDT and CDR2 is YYEEEE. The CDR3 loop reads CASSLATDTQYF. The CDR3 coding sequence is TGTGCCAGCAGCTTGGCGACAGATACGCAGTATTTT.

This clonotype was seen a handful of times. Compared with germline, one end of the junction differs, possibly owing to a read error. The chain uses TRBV15 and TRBJ1-2; a weak D match, TRBD1 (5 bases). Germline CDR1 is LNHNV and CDR2 is YYDKDF (reference sequence). CDR3 length equals 13 residues. CDR3 nucleotides: TGTGCCACCCGCAGCACAGGCAACTATGGCTACACCTTC. This sequence encodes CATRSTGNYGYTF.

This clonotype was seen repeatedly, ten times or more. The chain is built from TRBV10-1 and TRBJ2-7, with 9 bases identical to TRBD2. The CDR3 contains 14 residues. The V gene's germline CDR1 is WNHNN and CDR2 SYGVQD (reference sequence). V lost 1 base and J lost 5; bases outside the gene matches: 3. The CDR3 DNA sequence: TGCGCCAGCAGTGAGTATTCTAGCGGGAACGAGCAGTACTTC. This encodes CASSEYSSGNEQYF.

This clonotype showed up many times. V gene TRBV4-1 combines with J gene TRBJ1-1; no reliable D call. V lost 4 bases, J lost 4 bases, and 13 bases lay in between. There are 14 residues in the CDR3. Germline V lookup: CDR1 MGHRA, CDR2 YSYEKL. The CDR3 bases are TGCGCCAGCAGCCTAAGGACTCTGGGCACTGAAGCTTTCTTT. As protein: CASSLRTLGTEAFF.

This clonotype has just one count. The rearrangement uses TRBV3-1 and TRBJ2-3, with 9 bases that match TRBD1. The V segment lost 5 bases and the J segment 5 bases; nucleotides outside the gene matches: 11. This CDR3 is built from 16 residues. Germline V gene data show CDR1 as LGHDT and CDR2 as YNNKEL (reference sequence). CDR3 bases: TGTGCCAGCAGCAAACAGGACAGGGGTCGAGGAGATACGCAGTATTTT. Its translation is CASSKQDRGRGDTQYF.

This clonotype was counted only a few times. The chain employs TRBV11-2 and TRBJ2-2; 13 nucleotides agree with TRBD2. The CDR3 is 15 residues long. Germline CDR1 and CDR2: SGHAT and FQNNGV. After removal of 7 bases from V and 4 bases from J, the junction contained 3 bases not matched to a gene. CDR3 in DNA: TGTGCCAGCACCCGGACTAGCGGGGGCACCGGGGAGCTGTTTTTT. The encoded protein is CASTRTSGGTGELFF.

The V gene is TRBV4-3, the J gene TRBJ2-7; D gene uncertain. This CDR3 spans 15 amino acids. The ends were cut back, 2 bases at V and 2 bases at J, with 13 bases in the middle. CDR1 and CDR2 from the germline V gene are LGHNA and YSLEER. The CDR3 protein is CASSQTTAPTYEQYF. Here the CDR3 DNA reads TGCGCCAGCAGCCAAACAACGGCTCCAACCTACGAGCAGTACTTC.

This clonotype was seen only a few times. V and J are TRBV9 and TRBJ1-2; 7 bases agree with TRBD1. V shed 4 bases, J shed 7 bases, and the junction held 10 bases outside the gene matches. This CDR3 has 14 amino acids. Per germline, CDR1 SGDLS and CDR2 YYNGEE. DNA for the CDR3: TGTGCCAGCAGCTTAGTAACAGGGGTAGGTGGCTACACCTTC. It codes for CASSLVTGVGGYTF.

This clonotype has more than one count but fewer than ten. This rearrangement joins TRBV28 to TRBJ1-5; the D gene is possibly TRBD1 (5 bases). The V gene's germline CDR1 is MDHEN and CDR2 SYDVKM. The V end lost 4 bases, the J end lost 5 bases, and 18 bases lay between the germline ends. This CDR3 spans 16 amino acids. The CDR3 nucleotides are TGTGCCAGCAGTTCGTTAGACGGGGCCCCAGATCAGCCCCAGCATTTT. The encoded protein is CASSSLDGAPDQPQHF.

This clonotype was recorded a few times. The rearrangement uses TRBV6-5 and TRBJ1-6; a possible D gene is TRBD1 (6 bases). From germline, CDR1 is MNHEY and CDR2 SVGAGI. CDR3 length: 13 residues. The germline V and J ends were trimmed by 2 bases and 10 bases, with 9 bases remaining between them. This CDR3 reads CASSYRGNSPLHF. The CDR3 DNA reads as TGTGCCAGCAGTTACAGGGGGAACTCACCCCTCCACTTT.

This CDR3 is CASSGTGSPLHF. CDR3 in DNA: TGCGCCAGCAGCGGGACAGGTTCACCCCTCCACTTT. The gene calls are TRBV5-1 and TRBJ1-6, with 8 bases identical to TRBD1. Germline CDR1 reads SGHRS; CDR2 reads YFSETQ. With V trimmed by 4 bases and J by 9 bases, 0 bases remained unmatched. This CDR3 comprises 12 residues. Supplemented by reference TRBV5-1 and TRBJ1-6, the full variable domain reads KAGVTQTPRYLIKTRGQQVTLSCSPISGHRSVSWYQQTPGQGLQFLFEYFSETQRNKGNFPGRFSGRQFSNSRSEMNVSTLELGDSALYLCASSGTGSPLHFGNGTRLTVT.

The table lists this clonotype with a few counts. CDR3 residues: CASSDLGTEAFF. The DNA for the CDR3 is TGTGCCAGCAGCGACCTGGGCACTGAAGCTTTCTTT. The rearrangement joins TRBV9 to TRBJ1-1; D is undetermined. This CDR3 has 12 amino acids. Germline CDR1 reads SGDLS; CDR2 reads YYNGEE. The V and J ends lost 3 bases and 4 bases respectively, with 7 bases between them.

This clonotype was detected only a few times. The chain has TRBV27 and TRBJ1-4; D perhaps matches TRBD1 (6 bases). The CDR3 runs to 16 residues. V dropped 1 base and J dropped 0 bases, with 9 bases sitting between them. Germline CDR1 reads MNHEY; CDR2 reads SMNVEV (reference sequence). The CDR3 DNA sequence: TGTGCCAGCAGTTTATGGGGACAAGCAACTAATGAAAAACTGTTTTTT. This sequence encodes CASSLWGQATNEKLFF.

The V call is TRBV25-1, the J call TRBJ2-1; D uncertain. CDR1 is MGHDK and CDR2 is SYGVNS in the germline V gene. V was shortened by 4 bases and J by 2 bases, with 9 bases between the two germline ends. CDR3 length: 14 residues. CDR3 in DNA: TGTGCCAGCAGTGGAAAAGGCCCCTACAATGAGCAGTTCTTC. It translates to CASSGKGPYNEQFF.

This clonotype was picked up a small number of times. The rearrangement links TRBV7-9 to TRBJ2-2; a weak D match, TRBD2 (6 bases). V was shortened by 7 bases and J by 6 bases, with 21 bases between the two germline ends. From germline, CDR1 is SEHNR and CDR2 FQNEAQ (reference sequence). CDR3 length: 16 amino acids. This CDR3 reads CASIPSEGRNAGELFF. CDR3 coding DNA: TGTGCCAGCATCCCCTCGGAGGGGAGAAACGCCGGGGAGCTGTTTTTT.

The rearrangement joins TRBV20-1 to TRBJ2-3; 9 bases are shared with TRBD2. This CDR3 region has 15 residues. Germline assignment: CDR1 DFQATT and CDR2 SNEGSKA (reference sequence). The V segment lost 3 bases and the J segment 3 bases; nucleotides outside the gene matches: 7. CDR3 DNA: TGCAGTGCTAGCCAAAGAACTAGCGGGACAGATACGCAGTATTTT. The encoded protein is CSASQRTSGTDTQYF.

This clonotype was seen more than once but under ten times. This chain's CDR3 is CASSLVLAGSPPNNEQFF. Here the CDR3 DNA reads TGTGCCAGCAGCTTAGTGCTAGCGGGGAGTCCGCCGAACAATGAGCAGTTCTTC. V gene TRBV7-2 combines with J gene TRBJ2-1; 9 bases match TRBD2. Germline lookup yields CDR1 SGHTA and CDR2 FQGNSA. The CDR3 spans 18 residues. The trim removed 1 base at V and 5 bases at J, leaving 12 bases unmatched.

This clonotype was seen more than once but under ten times. The V gene is TRBV4-1, the J gene TRBJ2-2; D is unclear. V shed 1 base and J shed 4 bases, with 13 bases lying between them. The CDR3 extends over 16 amino acids. Looked up from germline, CDR1 is MGHRA and CDR2 is YSYEKL. CDR3 amino acids: CASSQVKGNGTGELFF. CDR3 nucleotide sequence: TGCGCCAGCAGCCAAGTTAAAGGGAACGGCACCGGGGAGCTGTTTTTT.

This clonotype came up a few times. The chain has TRBV27 and TRBJ2-5; 10 positions agree with TRBD2. The CDR3 consists of 15 residues. Trimming took 7 bases from V and 4 from J; bases not matched to a gene: 9. Germline V gene sequence: CDR1 MNHEY, CDR2 SMNVEV (reference sequence). CDR3 amino acids: CASKNSGGVLETQYF. CDR3 bases: TGTGCCAGCAAAAACAGCGGGGGGGTCTTAGAGACCCAGTACTTC.